Below are 27 T cell receptor beta chains sequenced from a single sample in a study of blood T cells in healthy people across ages. A sample-barcoded 5' primer and a J-beta primer mix were used in a second PCR of roughly 6 to 11 cycles. TCRdb used MiXCR to reprocess the 5' RACE reads, holding one entry per CDR3 protein. This sample has about 800,000 distinct CDR3 sequences, with 20% to 30% found just once. These data were likewise used in another study, on T cells of mothers and their children.

Sequenced sample: blood. Source of these receptors: a boy between 10 and 17 years old in good health.

This clonotype was seen only a few times. The rearrangement uses TRBV7-2 and TRBJ2-5, with 8 bases aligning to TRBD1. The CDR3 runs to 18 residues. Germline CDR1 and CDR2: SGHTA and FQGNSA. The V and J ends lost 1 base and 5 bases, in that order; junction bases with no gene match: 15. This CDR3 reads CASSLVQQGAPVQETQYF. CDR3 nucleotides: TGTGCCAGCAGCTTAGTCCAGCAGGGGGCGCCTGTACAGGAGACCCAGTACTTC.

This clonotype was counted only a few times. V and J are TRBV6-2 or TRBV6-3 and TRBJ2-5; D may be TRBD1 or TRBD2 (6 bases each). CDR1 is MNHEY, CDR2 SVGEGT, per germline. V shed 6 bases and J shed 3 bases, with 17 bases lying between them. The CDR3 has 15 amino acids. The CDR3 sequence is CASRARRGEEETQYF. The CDR3 nucleotides read TGTGCCAGCAGGGCCCGTAGGGGGGAGGAAGAGACCCAGTACTTC.

The gene calls are TRBV28 and TRBJ2-7; no clear D. Trimming pared 4 bases from V and 2 bases from J, leaving 12 bases between. CDR1 and CDR2 from the germline V gene are MDHEN and SYDVKM. CDR3 length equals 14 residues. The CDR3 DNA sequence: TGTGCCAGCAGTTCCACCGAGGAGACCTACGAGCAGTACTTC. This codes for CASSSTEETYEQYF.

This clonotype was seen more than once but under ten times. Written as DNA, the CDR3 is TGTGCCAGCAGCCAACTGACAGGGTTGGAGCAGTACTTC. This sequence encodes CASSQLTGLEQYF. This chain links TRBV6-2 or TRBV6-3 with TRBJ2-7, with 7 bases identical to TRBD1. Germline CDR1 and CDR2: MNHEY and SVGEGT. CDR3 length: 13 residues. Trimming cost V 6 bases and J 7 bases; bases outside gene matches: 9.

The chain links TRBV29-1 to TRBJ2-7, with a weak D call TRBD2 (6 bases). Per the germline V gene, CDR1 is SQVTM and CDR2 is ANQGSEA. V was cut by 7 bases and J by 6 bases, with 16 bases left in between. The CDR3 spans 12 residues. The CDR3 coding sequence is TGCAGCGCAACCCGGGCGCGGGGCGAGCAGTACTTC. Protein sequence: CSATRARGEQYF.

The V and J genes are TRBV5-1 and TRBJ1-5; D is unresolved. The CDR3 consists of 15 residues. Per germline, CDR1 SGHRS and CDR2 YFSETQ. With 4 bases removed from V and 7 bases from J, the gap between germline ends came to 18 bases. Here the CDR3 reads CASSLDSTVNQPQHF. CDR3 bases: TGCGCCAGCAGCCTGGACTCGACGGTTAACCAGCCCCAGCATTTT.

The chain uses TRBV27 and TRBJ2-5; 7 bases match TRBD2. Judging by the DNA end, TRBJ2-1 fits better; the J call may be wrong. Germline CDR1 reads MNHEY; CDR2 reads SMNVEV (reference sequence). The CDR3 spans 14 residues. CDR3 amino acids: CASSLPRGRDEQFF. CDR3 DNA sequence: TGTGCCAGCAGTTTGCCTCGGGGGAGGGATGAGCAGTTCTTC.

The chain uses TRBV7-9 and TRBJ1-1, with no clear D. The germline V gene encodes CDR1 SEHNR and CDR2 FQNEAQ (reference sequence). The CDR3 sequence is 17 residues long. V lost 4 bases to trimming and J lost 0 bases, with 18 bases between them. This chain's CDR3 is CASSSDGWAPMNTEAFF. The CDR3 bases are TGTGCCAGCAGCTCCGACGGATGGGCCCCCATGAACACTGAAGCTTTCTTT. The full variable domain, rest sourced from reference TRBV7-9 and TRBJ1-1, is DTGVSQNPRHKITKRGQNVTFRCDPISEHNRLYWYRQTLGQGPEFLTYFQNEAQLEKSRLLSDRFSAERPKGSFSTLEIQRTEQGDSAMYLCASSSDGWAPMNTEAFFGQGTRLTVV.

The chain joins TRBV9 to TRBJ2-3; TRBD2 aligns across 8 bases. CDR3 size: 15 residues. Germline V gene data show CDR1 as SGDLS and CDR2 as YYNGEE. V lost 3 bases to trimming and J lost 5 bases; unmatched junction nucleotides: 8. The CDR3 spells CASSAIAGRGDTQYF. CDR3 DNA: TGTGCCAGCAGCGCAATAGCGGGGCGGGGAGATACGCAGTATTTT.

The rearrangement links TRBV3-1 to TRBJ1-1; D not resolved. Germline CDR1 reads LGHDT; CDR2 reads YNNKEL (reference sequence). The CDR3 extends over 14 amino acids. Trimming left V 4 bases short and J 1 base short, with 10 bases between. The CDR3 sequence is CASSPIAGNTEAFF. In DNA form, the CDR3 reads TGTGCCAGCAGCCCCATTGCAGGGAACACTGAAGCTTTCTTT.

This chain joins TRBV20-1 and TRBJ2-1, with D possibly being TRBD2 (6 bases). Near its end, the DNA agrees better with TRBJ2-7, so the J call may be wrong. The CDR3 totals 14 residues. Germline values: CDR1 DFQATT, CDR2 SNEGSKA (reference sequence). Here the CDR3 DNA reads TGCAGTGCGGAGGGACTCGACACACACTACGAGCAGTACTTC. Translating it yields CSAEGLDTHYEQYF.

This clonotype has just a few counts. The chain uses TRBV24-1 and TRBJ2-3; TRBD2 matches 8 bases. The CDR3 spans 16 residues. CDR1 KGHDR and CDR2 SFDVKD come from the germline V gene. The trim removed 5 bases at V and 4 bases at J, leaving 10 bases unmatched. The CDR3: CATSAGGASPADTQYF. The CDR3 nucleotides read TGTGCCACCAGTGCCGGGGGGGCCAGTCCCGCAGATACGCAGTATTTT.

This clonotype turned up a few times. This sequence joins TRBV4-3 and TRBJ1-2; TRBD1 might be the D (6 bases). V was trimmed by 3 bases and J by 6 bases, leaving 14 bases between them. The CDR3 is made up of 14 amino acids. The germline gives CDR1 LGHNA, CDR2 YSLEER. The CDR3, as DNA: TGCGCCAGCAGCCAGGGGACGGACAGTCATGGCTACACCTTC. Amino acids: CASSQGTDSHGYTF.

This clonotype appeared a few times. V usage is TRBV7-2 and J usage is TRBJ1-1; maybe TRBD1 (5 bases). This CDR3 has 15 amino acids. Per the germline V gene, CDR1 is SGHTA and CDR2 is FQGNSA. The V end was cut by 0 bases, the J end by 6 bases, with 14 bases between. CDR3 sequence reads: CASSLAQVLGAEAFF. DNA for the CDR3: TGTGCCAGCAGCTTAGCGCAGGTGTTAGGGGCTGAAGCTTTCTTT.

The rearrangement joins TRBV6-5 to TRBJ1-1, with D hard to call. Germline V gene sequence: CDR1 MNHEY, CDR2 SVGAGI. CDR3 size: 14 residues. Between the trimmed V and J ends, which lost 2 bases and 6 bases, there was a span of 13 bases. CDR3 sequence: CASSYRVGFAEAFF. CDR3 DNA: TGTGCCAGCAGTTACAGGGTGGGGTTCGCTGAAGCTTTCTTT.

The CDR3 coding sequence is TGTGCCAGCAGCTTACGGACGGCTGGGTATGAAAAACTGTTTTTT. Amino acids: CASSLRTAGYEKLFF. V usage is TRBV7-9 and J usage is TRBJ1-4; no clear D. Germline assignment: CDR1 SEHNR and CDR2 FQNEAQ (reference sequence). V dropped 2 bases and J dropped 6 bases, with 13 bases sitting between them. This CDR3 is 15 amino acids long. Supplemented by reference TRBV7-9 and TRBJ1-4, the full variable domain reads DTGVSQNPRHKITKRGQNVTFRCDPISEHNRLYWYRQTLGQGPEFLTYFQNEAQLEKSRLLSDRFSAERPKGSFSTLEIQRTEQGDSAMYLCASSLRTAGYEKLFFGSGTQLSVL.

The table lists this clonotype with a few counts. The junction differs from germline at one of its ends, possibly a read error. The chain links TRBV7-9 to TRBJ1-2; unclear D gene. This CDR3 has 16 amino acids. Germline V lookup: CDR1 SEHNR, CDR2 FQNEAQ (reference sequence). The CDR3 is CTSSLLPAGDDYGYTF. As DNA, the CDR3 is TGTACCAGCAGCCTCCTACCGGCAGGTGATGACTATGGCTACACCTTC.

This chain connects TRBV15 to TRBJ2-3; possible D gene TRBD1, 5 bases. V was clipped by 3 bases and J by 11 bases, with 24 bases between them. The germline CDR1 and CDR2 sequences are LNHNV and YYDKDF (reference sequence). The CDR3 runs to 16 residues. CDR3 DNA sequence: TGTGCCACCAGCAGCCTCCAGGGATTCGGGCTGAGGAGGCAGTATTTT. Translating it yields CATSSLQGFGLRRQYF. Using reference TRBV15 and TRBJ2-3 for the parts outside the CDR3, the full variable domain is DAMVIQNPRYQVTQFGKPVTLSCSQTLNHNVMYWYQQKSSQAPKLLFHYYDKDFNNEADTPDNFQSRRPNTSFCFLDIRSPGLGDTAMYLCATSSLQGFGLRRQYFGPGTRLTVL.

This clonotype was seen only a few times. V is TRBV6-2 or TRBV6-3 and J is TRBJ1-2; the D is unclear. In germline, CDR1 is MNHEY, CDR2 SVGEGT. The CDR3 is made up of 14 amino acids. The V gene lost 0 bases and the J gene lost 4 bases, with 9 bases spanning the gap. The CDR3 spells CASSYSTQLYGYTF. For the CDR3, the DNA is TGTGCCAGCAGTTACTCGACTCAGCTCTATGGCTACACCTTC.

The gene calls are TRBV4-3 and TRBJ2-4, with TRBD2 identical over 7 bases. V shed 0 bases and J 11 bases; nucleotides not matched to a gene: 7. This CDR3 spans 14 amino acids. CDR1 and CDR2 from the germline V gene are LGHNA and YSLEER. For the CDR3, the DNA is TGCGCCAGCAGCCAAGATCTGGGGGGGACGTTTCAGTACTTC. Translating gives CASSQDLGGTFQYF.

V is TRBV9 and J is TRBJ1-1; the D gene is possibly TRBD1 (5 bases). The CDR3 sequence is 14 residues long. Per germline, CDR1 SGDLS and CDR2 YYNGEE. V was shortened by 2 bases and J by 2 bases, with 10 bases between the two germline ends. The CDR3 sequence: CASSVEGTNTEAFF. Here the CDR3 DNA reads TGTGCCAGCAGCGTGGAGGGGACTAACACTGAAGCTTTCTTT.

For this clonotype: It is likely a read error, because the conserved phenylalanine at the end of the CDR3 is missing. This rearrangement joins TRBV29-1 to TRBJ1-2; the D is unclear. The CDR3 runs to 11 residues. V dropped 2 bases and J dropped 6 bases, with 7 bases sitting between them. The germline CDR1 and CDR2 sequences are SQVTM and ANQGSEA. The CDR3 loop is CSVESWDGYTL. In DNA, the CDR3 is TGCAGCGTTGAAAGTTGGGATGGCTACACCCTC.

This chain uses TRBV29-1 with TRBJ1-5, with 8 bases fitting TRBD1. The V gene end was trimmed by 6 bases and the J gene end by 0 bases; junction bases not matched to a gene: 7. This CDR3 is built from 15 residues. The germline V gene has CDR1 SQVTM and CDR2 ANQGSEA. The CDR3 nucleotides are TGCAGCGTAGCCATCGGGACAGGTAGCAATCAGCCCCAGCATTTT. Protein sequence: CSVAIGTGSNQPQHF.

V and J are TRBV20-1 and TRBJ1-4, with D perhaps matching TRBD1 (6 bases). The CDR3 totals 13 residues. Germline CDR1 is DFQATT and CDR2 is SNEGSKA (reference sequence). V shed 6 bases and J shed 2 bases, with 10 bases lying between them. The chain's CDR3 is CSANQGTNEKLFF. The DNA for the CDR3 is TGCAGTGCAAATCAGGGGACTAATGAAAAACTGTTTTTT.

This clonotype has a handful of counts. The chain links TRBV7-9 to TRBJ1-1; 8 bases line up with TRBD1. Germline V gives CDR1 SEHNR, CDR2 FQNEAQ (reference sequence). V was clipped by 4 bases and J by 7 bases; unmatched bases: 11. The CDR3 covers 15 residues. CDR3 sequence: CASSSYQTGVGEAFF. In DNA form, the CDR3 reads TGTGCCAGCAGCTCCTACCAGACAGGGGTTGGTGAAGCTTTCTTT. Variable domain in full (rest from reference TRBV7-9 and TRBJ1-1): DTGVSQNPRHKITKRGQNVTFRCDPISEHNRLYWYRQTLGQGPEFLTYFQNEAQLEKSRLLSDRFSAERPKGSFSTLEIQRTEQGDSAMYLCASSSYQTGVGEAFFGQGTRLTVV.

The table lists this clonotype with a few counts. This chain joins TRBV29-1 and TRBJ2-7, with D maybe TRBD1 (6 bases). Trimming left V 7 bases short and J 4 bases short, with 14 bases between. CDR1 and CDR2 (germline): SQVTM, ANQGSEA. The CDR3 runs 12 residues. CDR3 amino acids: CSARRGIYEQYF. As DNA, the CDR3 is TGCAGCGCTCGTAGGGGGATATACGAGCAGTACTTC.

The chain couples TRBV28 to TRBJ1-2; 7 bases are a match to TRBD1. The CDR3 consists of 16 residues. Germline trimming cut 4 bases from V and 5 bases from J; bases unmatched to any gene: 13. Germline V gene sequence: CDR1 MDHEN, CDR2 SYDVKM. CDR3 in amino acids: CASSSAPGTANYGYTF. The DNA for the CDR3 is TGTGCCAGCAGTTCAGCCCCAGGGACAGCCAATTATGGCTACACCTTC.